This T cell receptor (beta chain) was obtained from a study of blood T cells in healthy people across ages. Germline CDR1 SGHTA, CDR2 FQGTGA. CDR3 size: 15 residues. Trimming took 3 bases from V and 5 from J, leaving 13 bases between them. It was with a sample-barcoded 5' primer and a J-beta primer mix that a second PCR of about 6 to 12 cycles was run. In TCRdb, the 5' RACE reads were re-called with MiXCR into one record per CDR3 protein. The sample carries about 1.1 million distinct CDR3 sequences, about two fifths recorded once. The TCR sequence derives from a young man in good health. Specimen: blood. The chain links TRBV7-3 to TRBJ1-4; maybe TRBD1 (5 bases). In DNA, the CDR3 is TGTGCCAGCAGCTTTGGGACCCCGCGGAATGAAAAACTGTTTTTT. Translated: CASSFGTPRNEKLFF.